The rows below give T cell receptor beta chains drawn from one sample of a study of cytomegalovirus exposure and HLA in healthy donors. This table comes from immunoSEQ multiplex PCR, and its TCRdb copy is limited to in-frame clones, with some not included. The repertoire includes hundreds of thousands of clones, more than 75% of them detected once, and around 6% sits in the top ten. The sample comprised PBMCs. The receptor set was obtained from a middle-aged man in good health and CMV-seropositive. Both conserved end residues are part of each CDR3. Clone size is given for some rows only: seen once, a few or many times, or a class if the clone is expanded.

V gene	J gene	clone size	CDR3 protein
TRBV5-1	TRBJ2-5	.	CASSWDSSGETQYF
TRBV27	TRBJ2-5	.	CASSIIAGGETQYF
TRBV19	TRBJ2-1	few	CASRRTGAGEQFF
TRBV7-2	TRBJ2-3	.	CASSGLAAFTDTQYF
TRBV12-5	TRBJ1-3	.	CASGPPAGPLSGNTIYF
TRBV6-5	TRBJ1-5	.	CASSYSTGAGQPQHF
TRBV14	TRBJ1-2	once	CASSQVPTGGKGYTF
TRBV5-1	TRBJ1-1	few	CASSLAAGVNTEAFF
TRBV6-5	TRBJ1-1	few	CASSRSTAFEAFF
TRBV9	TRBJ2-5	once	CASSDWDSQETQYF
TRBV6-5	TRBJ2-7	.	CASSYSSATAGYEQYF
TRBV9	TRBJ2-2	.	CASSEPSGRAGGELFF
TRBV12-5	TRBJ1-1	.	CASGSTGFTEAFF
TRBV9	TRBJ1-3	few	CASSEPYSGNTIYF
TRBV9	TRBJ2-7	.	CASSVNSGSFNEQYF
TRBV9	TRBJ2-5	few	CASSLGGAHQETQYF
TRBV7-8	TRBJ2-1	.	CASSLFRLAGDGNEQFF
TRBV2	TRBJ1-5	.	CASSESLGSQPQHF
TRBV4-1	TRBJ1-5	.	CASSQEGGGQPQHF
TRBV6-6	TRBJ2-7	.	CASSPGSIYEQYF
TRBV6-1	TRBJ1-5	.	CASSEEGGQYSNQPQHF
TRBV19	TRBJ1-1	.	CASSILPGDTEAFF